This is a list of T cell receptor beta chains from one sample in a study of blood T cell repertoires in COVID-19. Libraries were prepared by immunoSEQ multiplex PCR; TCRdb keeps only in-frame clonotypes and omits some of them. The sample records about 230,000 clones, approximately 80% being singletons. The specimen was peripheral blood. Receptors were obtained from a woman between 45 and 60 years old with acute or convalescent COVID-19. Both conserved end residues are part of each CDR3. Fields, in order: J gene, clone size, D gene, V gene, CDR3 DNA, CDR3 protein. A D gene is named only where the DNA matches it firmly. Clone size is not always given. Where it is, it says once, few, many or a class for expanded clones.

j_gene: TRBJ2-2
abundance: .
d_gene: TRBD1
v_gene: TRBV29-1
CDR3nt: TGCAGCGTTGAAGGGACAGGGTGGAACGGGGAGCTGTTTTTT
CDR3aa: CSVEGTGWNGELFF

j_gene: TRBJ2-1
abundance: once
d_gene: TRBD2
v_gene: TRBV20-1
CDR3nt: TGCAGTGCTAGTGACATCGGGACTAGCGTTTTCTACAATGAGCAGTTCTTC
CDR3aa: CSASDIGTSVFYNEQFF

j_gene: TRBJ1-5
abundance: .
d_gene: .
v_gene: TRBV19
CDR3nt: TGTGCCAGTCTCGGGGGTTGGGGCAATCAGCCCCAGCATTTT
CDR3aa: CASLGGWGNQPQHF

j_gene: TRBJ2-5
abundance: .
d_gene: TRBD1
v_gene: TRBV19
CDR3nt: TGTGCCAGTAGTAAGGGACAGGTTCGAGAGACCCAGTACTTC
CDR3aa: CASSKGQVRETQYF

j_gene: TRBJ2-7
abundance: few
d_gene: .
v_gene: TRBV4-2
CDR3nt: TGTGCCAGCAGCCAAGATTACGGGATATACGAGCAGTACTTC
CDR3aa: CASSQDYGIYEQYF

j_gene: TRBJ2-5
abundance: .
d_gene: TRBD2
v_gene: TRBV5-1
CDR3nt: TGCGCCAGCAGCTTGGCTAGCGGGGGGGCCCAAGAGACCCAGTACTTC
CDR3aa: CASSLASGGAQETQYF

j_gene: TRBJ2-7
abundance: .
d_gene: TRBD1
v_gene: TRBV9
CDR3nt: TGTGCCAGCAGCGTCACAGGGGCCTCGTCCTACGAGCAGTACTTC
CDR3aa: CASSVTGASSYEQYF

j_gene: TRBJ1-1
abundance: .
d_gene: .
v_gene: TRBV28
CDR3nt: TGTGCCAGCAGTTTAGGAGTTCGATCCCTAATGAACACTGAAGCTTTCTTT
CDR3aa: CASSLGVRSLMNTEAFF

j_gene: TRBJ1-2
abundance: once
d_gene: .
v_gene: TRBV7-9
CDR3nt: TGTGCCAGCAGCCGCCAGGGGCTGGGGGATGGCTACACCTTC
CDR3aa: CASSRQGLGDGYTF

j_gene: TRBJ2-3
abundance: .
d_gene: .
v_gene: TRBV24-1
CDR3nt: TGTGCCACCAGTGATTACAGGAGAGGTTTCAATACGCAGTATTTT
CDR3aa: CATSDYRRGFNTQYF

j_gene: TRBJ2-3
abundance: .
d_gene: TRBD2
v_gene: TRBV29-1
CDR3nt: TGCAGCGCAGAGTTAAGAGCGGGGGATACGCAGTATTTT
CDR3aa: CSAELRAGDTQYF

j_gene: TRBJ1-6
abundance: .
d_gene: TRBD1
v_gene: TRBV3-1/TRBV3-2
CDR3nt: TGTGCCAGCAGGCGATACAGGGGTTTCCATAATTCACCCCTCCACTTT
CDR3aa: CASRRYRGFHNSPLHF

j_gene: TRBJ2-7
abundance: .
d_gene: .
v_gene: TRBV5-1
CDR3nt: TGCGCCAGCAGCGGCACAGGGCGTCCGTACGAGCAGTACTTC
CDR3aa: CASSGTGRPYEQYF

j_gene: TRBJ1-2
abundance: once
d_gene: .
v_gene: TRBV5-5
CDR3nt: TGTGCCAGCAGCTTGTCGGTCGGCTCGGGTGGCTACACCTTC
CDR3aa: CASSLSVGSGGYTF

j_gene: TRBJ1-1
abundance: once
d_gene: .
v_gene: TRBV5-4
CDR3nt: TGTGCCAGCAGCCCCCGGGATCCTTCACGGGGCACTGAAGCTTTCTTT
CDR3aa: CASSPRDPSRGTEAFF

j_gene: TRBJ1-4
abundance: .
d_gene: TRBD1
v_gene: TRBV3-1/TRBV3-2
CDR3nt: TGTGCCAGCAGCCAACCCCGGACAGGTTCTAATGAAAAACTGTTTTTT
CDR3aa: CASSQPRTGSNEKLFF

j_gene: TRBJ2-5
abundance: .
d_gene: TRBD1
v_gene: TRBV7-9
CDR3nt: TGTGCCAGCACCAAGCCACAGGGGGGAGAGACCCAGTACTTC
CDR3aa: CASTKPQGGETQYF

j_gene: TRBJ2-5
abundance: .
d_gene: TRBD1
v_gene: TRBV28
CDR3nt: TGTGCCAGCAGTCTCCGACAGGGGCCAGAGACCCAGTACTTC
CDR3aa: CASSLRQGPETQYF

j_gene: TRBJ1-6
abundance: .
d_gene: TRBD1
v_gene: TRBV9
CDR3nt: TGTGCCAGCAGCGTAGCTACAGGGGATTCACCCCTCCACTTT
CDR3aa: CASSVATGDSPLHF

j_gene: TRBJ1-5
abundance: .
d_gene: .
v_gene: TRBV19
CDR3nt: TGTGCCAGTAGGGCAGGGCATAGCAATCAGCCCCAGCATTTT
CDR3aa: CASRAGHSNQPQHF

j_gene: TRBJ2-1
abundance: .
d_gene: .
v_gene: TRBV11-2
CDR3nt: TGTGCCAGCAGCTTGGGTAGCGGAATTAATGAGCAGTTCTTC
CDR3aa: CASSLGSGINEQFF

j_gene: TRBJ2-1
abundance: .
d_gene: TRBD2
v_gene: TRBV27
CDR3nt: TGTGCCAGTCGTCTAGCGGGAGGGCCGGTCAATGAGCAGTTCTTC
CDR3aa: CASRLAGGPVNEQFF

j_gene: TRBJ2-7
abundance: .
d_gene: TRBD1
v_gene: TRBV5-1
CDR3nt: TGCGCCAGCAGCGGCGGACTGACAGGGGACGAGCAGTACTTC
CDR3aa: CASSGGLTGDEQYF

j_gene: TRBJ1-5
abundance: .
d_gene: .
v_gene: TRBV7-2
CDR3nt: TGTGCCAGCAGCTTAGGCGTAGCCCAGCCCCAGCATTTT
CDR3aa: CASSLGVAQPQHF

j_gene: TRBJ2-3
abundance: once
d_gene: TRBD1
v_gene: TRBV2
CDR3nt: TGTGCCAGCAGTACGCCGGACAGGGGCGTGAGCACAGATACGCAGTATTTT
CDR3aa: CASSTPDRGVSTDTQYF

j_gene: TRBJ2-1
abundance: few
d_gene: TRBD2
v_gene: TRBV9
CDR3nt: TGTGCCAGCAGTGAAGCGGGAGGAACTTACAATGAGCAGTTCTTC
CDR3aa: CASSEAGGTYNEQFF

j_gene: TRBJ1-2
abundance: once
d_gene: .
v_gene: TRBV4-3
CDR3nt: TGCGCCAGCAGCCAAGGACAGCTAGGCTATGGCTACACCTTC
CDR3aa: CASSQGQLGYGYTF

j_gene: TRBJ2-7
abundance: few
d_gene: .
v_gene: TRBV6-1
CDR3nt: TGTGCCAGCAGTGCAGGGGGGCTTGTCCTTAGCTCCTACGAGCAGTACTTC
CDR3aa: CASSAGGLVLSSYEQYF

j_gene: TRBJ2-5
abundance: .
d_gene: TRBD2
v_gene: TRBV20-1
CDR3nt: TGCAGTGCTAGTAGCGGGAGTGGAGAGACCCAGTACTTC
CDR3aa: CSASSGSGETQYF

j_gene: TRBJ2-7
abundance: .
d_gene: TRBD2
v_gene: TRBV3-1/TRBV3-2
CDR3nt: TGTGCCAGCAGCCAATTAGCGGGGCCCTACGAGCAGTACTTC
CDR3aa: CASSQLAGPYEQYF

j_gene: TRBJ1-2
abundance: few
d_gene: .
v_gene: TRBV30
CDR3nt: TGTGCCTGGAGTGTAAACTTCTATGGCTACACCTTC
CDR3aa: CAWSVNFYGYTF

j_gene: TRBJ2-7
abundance: .
d_gene: TRBD1
v_gene: TRBV27
CDR3nt: TGTGCCAGCAGTCCAATTCGACAGGGTTACGAGCAGTACTTC
CDR3aa: CASSPIRQGYEQYF

j_gene: TRBJ2-5
abundance: .
d_gene: .
v_gene: TRBV12-1
CDR3nt: TGTGCCAGCAGCTTAACCGGGCGGGGGCCCCTCCAAGAGACCCAGTACTTC
CDR3aa: CASSLTGRGPLQETQYF

j_gene: TRBJ1-4
abundance: few
d_gene: .
v_gene: TRBV3-1/TRBV3-2
CDR3nt: TGTGCCAGCAGCCAAGATCGGACAGTTAAAAAAGTGTTTTTT
CDR3aa: CASSQDRTVKKVFF